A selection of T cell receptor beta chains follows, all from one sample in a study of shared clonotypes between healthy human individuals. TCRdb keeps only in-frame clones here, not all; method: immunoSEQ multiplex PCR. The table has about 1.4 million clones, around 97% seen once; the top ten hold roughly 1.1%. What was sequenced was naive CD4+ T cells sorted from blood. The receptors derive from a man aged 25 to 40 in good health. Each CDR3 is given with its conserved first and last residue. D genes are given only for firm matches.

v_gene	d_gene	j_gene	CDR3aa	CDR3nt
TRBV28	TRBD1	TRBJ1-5	CASSFLQGLAAGNQPQHF	TGTGCCAGCAGTTTTTTACAGGGGTTGGCTGCTGGCAATCAGCCCCAGCATTTT
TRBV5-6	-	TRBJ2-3	CASSLVGTSTDTQYF	TGTGCCAGCAGCTTGGTCGGGACTAGCACAGATACGCAGTATTTT
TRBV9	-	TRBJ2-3	CASSVAPGGDTQYF	TGTGCCAGCAGCGTAGCCCCCGGCGGAGATACGCAGTATTTT
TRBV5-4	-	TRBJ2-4	CASSLGGQGKDIQYF	TGTGCCAGCAGCTTGGGGGGGCAGGGAAAGGACATTCAGTACTTC
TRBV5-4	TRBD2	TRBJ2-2	CASSRGASGSTGELFF	TGTGCCAGCAGCCGGGGGGCTAGCGGGAGTACCGGGGAGCTGTTTTTT
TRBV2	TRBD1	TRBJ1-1	CASSGPGQQNTEAFF	TGTGCCAGCAGCGGCCCGGGACAGCAGAACACTGAAGCTTTCTTT
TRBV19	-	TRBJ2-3	CASGQTTDTQYF	TGTGCCAGTGGGCAGACCACAGATACGCAGTATTTT
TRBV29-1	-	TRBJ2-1	CSVADISYNEQFF	TGCAGCGTTGCCGACATATCCTACAATGAGCAGTTCTTC
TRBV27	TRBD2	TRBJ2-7	CASGVESGLAGVIGYEQYF	TGTGCCAGCGGGGTCGAATCGGGACTAGCGGGAGTTATAGGGTACGAGCAGTACTTC
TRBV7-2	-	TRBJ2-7	CASSSDWAGEQYF	TGTGCCAGCAGCTCCGATTGGGCTGGGGAGCAGTACTTC